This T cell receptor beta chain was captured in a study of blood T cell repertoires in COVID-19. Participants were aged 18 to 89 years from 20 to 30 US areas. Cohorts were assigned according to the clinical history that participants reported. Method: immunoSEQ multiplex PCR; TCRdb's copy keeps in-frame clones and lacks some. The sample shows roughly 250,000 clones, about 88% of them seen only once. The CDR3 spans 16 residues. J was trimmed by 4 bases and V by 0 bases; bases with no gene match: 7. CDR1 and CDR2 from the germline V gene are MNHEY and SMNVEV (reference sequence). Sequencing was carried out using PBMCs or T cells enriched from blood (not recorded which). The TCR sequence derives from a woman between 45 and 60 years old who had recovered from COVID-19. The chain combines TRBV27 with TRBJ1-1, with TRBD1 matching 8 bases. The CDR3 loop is CASSLSRRQGSTEAFF. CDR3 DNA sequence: TGTGCCAGCAGTTTATCGAGGCGACAGGGGTCCACTGAAGCTTTCTTT.